The source of this T cell receptor beta chain is a study of shared clonotypes between healthy human individuals. Replicate PCRs were loaded with approximately 300 ng DNA from unsorted PBMC, about 30,000 T cell genomes. The table came from immunoSEQ multiplex PCR; TCRdb's copy has only in-frame clones and leaves some out. This table holds some 510,000 clones, around 79% found once. Each unsorted sample relied on roughly 90 million PBMCs as its source of genomic DNA. The length of the CDR3 is 15 residues. Germline assignment: CDR1 MNHEY and CDR2 SVGAGI. Trimming pared 1 base from V and 7 bases from J, leaving 16 bases between.

The rearrangement joins TRBV6-5 to TRBJ1-2, with D maybe TRBD1 (5 bases). The sample taken for sequencing was PBMCs. This TCR was recovered from a woman between 40 and 50 years old in good health. Some clones in this sample may be carry-over from other donors' samples. This CDR3 is CASSYFGIGGSGYTF. Here the CDR3 DNA reads TGTGCCAGCAGTTACTTCGGGATCGGGGGTTCTGGCTACACCTTC.